This paragraph covers one T cell receptor beta chain sequence. The germline CDR1 and CDR2 sequences are PRHDT and FYEKMQ (reference sequence). V lost 7 bases, J lost 7 bases, and 17 bases lay in between. This CDR3 is built from 14 residues. The record originates from a study of shared clonotypes between healthy human individuals. Assay runs were performed at deep level. Unsorted PBMC DNA sequencing spanned ten immunoSEQ deep assay plates. Clones were sequenced by immunoSEQ multiplex PCR, and TCRdb holds only the in-frame ones, with some missing. The table includes approximately 500,000 clones, around 73% detected once. Some 100 million PBMCs went into genomic DNA for unsorted samples.

Sample: PBMCs. This TCR came from a woman aged 40 to 55 in good health. Some clones in this sample may be carry-over from other donors' samples. The chain carries TRBV13 and TRBJ2-1, with a tentative D call TRBD2 (6 bases). The CDR3 DNA is TGTGCCAGCACCGATCCTGGGGGGTCGAATGAGCAGTTCTTC. Amino acids: CASTDPGGSNEQFF. The whole variable domain, remainder taken from reference TRBV13 and TRBJ2-1, is AAGVIQSPRHLIKEKRETATLKCYPIPRHDTVYWYQQGPGQDPQFLISFYEKMQSDKGSIPDRFSAQQFSDYHSELNMSSLELGDSALYFCASTDPGGSNEQFFGPGTRLTVL.